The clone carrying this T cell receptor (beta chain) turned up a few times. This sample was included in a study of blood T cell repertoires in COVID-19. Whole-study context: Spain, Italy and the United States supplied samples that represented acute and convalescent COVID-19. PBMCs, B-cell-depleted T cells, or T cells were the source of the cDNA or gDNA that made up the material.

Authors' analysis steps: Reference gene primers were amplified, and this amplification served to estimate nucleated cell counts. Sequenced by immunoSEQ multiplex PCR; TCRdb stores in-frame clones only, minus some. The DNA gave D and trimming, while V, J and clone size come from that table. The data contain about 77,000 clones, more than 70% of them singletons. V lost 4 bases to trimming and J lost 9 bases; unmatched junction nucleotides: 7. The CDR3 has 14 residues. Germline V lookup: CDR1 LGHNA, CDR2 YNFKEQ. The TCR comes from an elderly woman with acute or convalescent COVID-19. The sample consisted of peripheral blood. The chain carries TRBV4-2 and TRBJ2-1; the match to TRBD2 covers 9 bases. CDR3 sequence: CASSRSGGRLEQFF. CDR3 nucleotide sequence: TGTGCCAGCAGCCGGAGCGGGGGGAGACTTGAGCAGTTCTTC.